The clone carrying this T cell receptor (beta chain) was found a few times. The sample is drawn from a study of T cells after yellow fever vaccination. TCRdb called the 5' RACE reads again in MiXCR, with one record for every CDR3 protein. The sample shows hundreds of thousands of distinct CDR3 sequences, approximately 19% of them seen only once. After removal of 8 bases from V and 1 base from J, the junction contained 6 bases not matched to a gene. The CDR3 is made up of 14 amino acids. Germline V gene data show CDR1 as SQVTM and CDR2 as ANQGSEA. The specimen comprised PBMCs, sampled before the yellow fever booster vaccination. The J gene is TRBJ2-5, the V gene TRBV29-1; TRBD2 matches 11 bases. This clonotype was obtained from a man aged 18 to 30 who received the YFV17D yellow fever vaccine. The CDR3 DNA reads TGCAGCACCCCTAGCGGGGGGCTCCAAGAGACCCAGTACTTC. Its protein is CSTPSGGLQETQYF.